A single sample is the source of the 14 T cell receptor beta chains below, sequenced in a study of technical replicates of blood from a handful of donors. Libraries were prepared by immunoSEQ multiplex PCR; TCRdb keeps only in-frame clonotypes and omits some of them. Here the sample spans about 70,000 clones, approximately 91% being singletons. Material: PBMCs. These receptors all stem from a human donor in good health. Some clones in this sample may be carry-over from other donors' samples.

This clone was detected once. The chain has TRBV7-9 and TRBJ1-3; possibly TRBD1 for D (5 bases). Trimming pared 4 bases from V and 0 bases from J, leaving 16 bases between. CDR1 is SEHNR and CDR2 is FQNEAQ in the germline V gene (reference sequence). This CDR3 is built from 17 residues. CDR3 nucleotides: TGTGCCAGCAGCTCGTATTTGGACATGAGCTCTGGAAACACCATATATTTT. The encoded protein is CASSSYLDMSSGNTIYF. Full variable domain (rest looked up from reference TRBV7-9 and TRBJ1-3): DTGVSQNPRHKITKRGQNVTFRCDPISEHNRLYWYRQTLGQGPEFLTYFQNEAQLEKSRLLSDRFSAERPKGSFSTLEIQRTEQGDSAMYLCASSSYLDMSSGNTIYFGEGSWLTVV.

Written as DNA, the CDR3 is TGTGCCAGCAGTCAGAATAGCAATCAGCCCCAGCATTTT. Residues: CASSQNSNQPQHF. The rearrangement joins TRBV6-1 to TRBJ1-5; D gene unclear. Trimming left V 5 bases short and J 0 bases short, with 5 bases between. The CDR3 is 13 residues long. CDR1 is MNHNS and CDR2 is SASEGT in the germline V gene.

This clone was counted once. V and J are TRBV5-6 and TRBJ2-3; tentative D call: TRBD1 (5 bases). The V end was cut by 0 bases, the J end by 3 bases, with 5 bases between. The germline V gene has CDR1 SGHDT and CDR2 YYEEEE. The CDR3 has 13 amino acids. CDR3 in DNA: TGTGCCAGCAGCTTGGACAGGACAGATACGCAGTATTTT. This encodes CASSLDRTDTQYF.

This chain connects TRBV29-1 to TRBJ1-2, with TRBD1 matching over 7 bases. V trimming: 4 bases; J trimming: 6 bases; junction bases outside the gene matches: 8. This CDR3 contains 13 residues. The germline CDR1 and CDR2 sequences are SQVTM and ANQGSEA. The chain's CDR3 is CSVGRQGEDGYTF. The CDR3 coding sequence is TGCAGCGTTGGAAGACAGGGCGAGGATGGCTACACCTTC.

This chain links TRBV27 with TRBJ2-1, with a weak D call TRBD1 (5 bases). The CDR3 loop spans 12 amino acids. The V gene lost 10 bases and the J gene lost 4 bases, with 11 bases spanning the gap. Germline V gene data show CDR1 as MNHEY and CDR2 as SMNVEV (reference sequence). The CDR3: CATKGVYNEQFF. The CDR3, as DNA: TGTGCCACCAAAGGGGTATACAATGAGCAGTTCTTC.

This chain joins TRBV7-7 and TRBJ2-1; TRBD1 matches at 9 bases. The CDR3 contains 15 residues. The V segment lost 5 bases and the J segment 5 bases; nucleotides outside the gene matches: 7. CDR1 is SSHAT, CDR2 FNYEAQ, per germline (reference sequence). The CDR3 loop reads CASSTGTGIHNEQFF. Here the CDR3 DNA reads TGTGCCAGCAGCACGGGGACAGGGATCCACAATGAGCAGTTCTTC. The full variable domain, completed using reference TRBV7-7 and TRBJ2-1, is GAGVSQSPRYKVTKRGQDVTLRCDPISSHATLYWYQQALGQGPEFLTYFNYEAQPDKSGLPSDRFSAERPEGSISTLTIQRTEQRDSAMYRCASSTGTGIHNEQFFGPGTRLTVL.

The chain has TRBV14 and TRBJ2-7; D gene unclear. This CDR3 comprises 17 residues. Per germline, CDR1 SGHDN and CDR2 FVKESK. V was trimmed by 0 bases and J by 2 bases, leaving 17 bases between them. CDR3 bases: TGTGCCAGCAGCCAAGACGTCTTCCCCCCCCTAGCCTACGAGCAGTACTTC. Protein sequence: CASSQDVFPPLAYEQYF.

The V and J genes are TRBV9 and TRBJ2-3; 7 bases are a match to TRBD1. After removal of 3 bases from V and 2 bases from J, the junction contained 9 bases not matched to a gene. The germline gives CDR1 SGDLS, CDR2 YYNGEE. This CDR3 comprises 16 residues. CDR3 loop: CASSARPDRVTDTQYF. Here the CDR3 DNA reads TGTGCCAGCAGCGCGCGGCCCGACAGGGTCACAGATACGCAGTATTTT.

The J gene is TRBJ2-3, the V gene TRBV7-2, with 8 bases fitting TRBD1. The CDR3 sequence is 18 residues long. Looked up from germline, CDR1 is SGHTA and CDR2 is FQGNSA. With 5 bases clipped from V and 0 bases from J, the junction kept 13 bases outside the gene matches. This CDR3 reads CASSPGQPQGASTDTQYF. The CDR3 nucleotides are TGTGCCAGCAGCCCCGGGCAGCCCCAGGGGGCTAGCACAGATACGCAGTATTTT.

This chain joins TRBV20-1 and TRBJ2-7, with D possibly matching TRBD1 (7 bases). V was cut by 6 bases and J by 6 bases, with 9 bases left in between. The CDR3 has 10 amino acids. Per the germline V gene, CDR1 is DFQATT and CDR2 is SNEGSKA (reference sequence). This CDR3 is CSAQGGEQYF. CDR3 sequence (DNA): TGCAGTGCCCAGGGGGGCGAGCAGTACTTC.

The V gene is TRBV7-2, the J gene TRBJ2-3; 7 bases fit TRBD1. Germline lookup yields CDR1 SGHTA and CDR2 FQGNSA. Germline trimming cut 2 bases from V and 2 bases from J; bases unmatched to any gene: 4. CDR3 length: 15 residues. The CDR3 DNA sequence: TGTGCCAGCAGCTTAAGGAAGGGGGCCACAGATACGCAGTATTTT. It specifies CASSLRKGATDTQYF.

The J gene is TRBJ2-6, the V gene TRBV19; unclear D gene. Trimming removed 3 bases from V and 0 bases from J, with 9 bases in between. This CDR3 has 16 residues. The germline gives CDR1 LNHDA, CDR2 SQIVND (reference sequence). Here the CDR3 DNA reads TGTGCCAGTAGTATTGCGAGGCCCTCTGGGGCCAACGTCCTGACTTTC. Translated: CASSIARPSGANVLTF.

This chain joins TRBV5-1 and TRBJ2-3, with D possibly TRBD1 on 5 matching bases. The CDR3 sequence is 16 residues long. The V and J ends lost 4 bases and 2 bases respectively, with 17 bases between them. Germline V gene data show CDR1 as SGHRS and CDR2 as YFSETQ. CDR3 protein: CASSLGQPGPTDTQYF. DNA for the CDR3: TGCGCCAGCAGCCTCGGACAACCCGGACCCACAGATACGCAGTATTTT. The variable domain in full, completed from reference TRBV5-1 and TRBJ2-3, reads KAGVTQTPRYLIKTRGQQVTLSCSPISGHRSVSWYQQTPGQGLQFLFEYFSETQRNKGNFPGRFSGRQFSNSRSEMNVSTLELGDSALYLCASSLGQPGPTDTQYFGPGTRLTVL.

This chain links TRBV6-5 with TRBJ2-2, with 8 bases lining up with TRBD1. From germline, CDR1 is MNHEY and CDR2 SVGAGI. V lost 5 bases, J lost 4 bases, and 6 bases stayed unmatched. This CDR3 contains 15 residues. CDR3 sequence (DNA): TGTGCCAGCAGTAAACAGGGGGTCGGCACCGGGGAGCTGTTTTTT. Residues: CASSKQGVGTGELFF.